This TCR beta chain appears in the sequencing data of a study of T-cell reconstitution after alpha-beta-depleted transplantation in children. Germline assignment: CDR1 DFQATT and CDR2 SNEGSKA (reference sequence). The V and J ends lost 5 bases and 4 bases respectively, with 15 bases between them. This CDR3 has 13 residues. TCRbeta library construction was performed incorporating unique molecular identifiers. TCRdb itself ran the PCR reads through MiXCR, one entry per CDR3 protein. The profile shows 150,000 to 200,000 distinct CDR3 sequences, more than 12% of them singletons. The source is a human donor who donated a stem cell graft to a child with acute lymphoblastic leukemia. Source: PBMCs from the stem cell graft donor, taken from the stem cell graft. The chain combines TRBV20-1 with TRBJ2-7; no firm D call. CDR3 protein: CSAGLRSKYEQYF. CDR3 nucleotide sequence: TGCAGTGCTGGTCTCAGATCAAAATACGAGCAGTACTTC.